The 32 T cell receptor beta chains listed next were all sequenced from one sample in a study of blood T cell repertoires in COVID-19. Here immunoSEQ multiplex PCR was the method, and the copy in TCRdb shows in-frame clones only, minus some. The table shows 210,000 or so clones, with roughly four fifths occurring only once. Input material: PBMCs or T cells enriched from blood (not recorded which). These receptors all come from a man aged 55 to 70 who had recovered from COVID-19.

The rearrangement joins TRBV24-1 to TRBJ2-5, with TRBD1 matching 10 bases. With 3 bases clipped from V and 4 bases from J, the junction kept 4 bases outside the gene matches. Germline loops: CDR1 KGHDR, CDR2 SFDVKD. The CDR3 has 15 residues. The CDR3 region has the DNA TGTGCCACCAGTGATCCGGGACAGGGGATAGAGACCCAGTACTTC. Translated: CATSDPGQGIETQYF.

This sequence joins TRBV2 and TRBJ2-7; a possible D gene is TRBD2 (6 bases). The CDR3 is made up of 14 amino acids. Germline-derived CDR1 and CDR2 are SNHLY and FYNNEI. Trimming cost V 4 bases and J 6 bases, with 16 bases left between them. CDR3 nucleotide sequence: TGTGCCAGCAGTGGGGATCCGCCCGGGGGCGAGCAGTACTTC. Amino acid sequence: CASSGDPPGGEQYF.

A few counts support this clone. V gene TRBV7-6 combines with J gene TRBJ2-3; TRBD2 matches 10 bases. V lost 2 bases to trimming and J lost 7 bases; unmatched junction nucleotides: 9. CDR1 SGHVS and CDR2 FNYEAQ come from the germline V gene. This CDR3 region has 16 residues. DNA of the CDR3: TGTGCCAGCAGCTTACTCTTCGGGACTAGCGCCCATACGCAGTATTTT. It encodes CASSLLFGTSAHTQYF.

This clone was picked up many times. The chain links TRBV4-2 to TRBJ1-6, with TRBD1 matching 11 bases. CDR3 length equals 16 residues. The V and J ends lost 4 bases and 3 bases, in that order; junction bases with no gene match: 2. Germline V gene data show CDR1 as LGHNA and CDR2 as YNFKEQ. Here the CDR3 reads CASSLGTGGYNSPLHF. The CDR3 DNA reads as TGTGCCAGCAGCCTGGGGACAGGGGGCTATAATTCACCCCTCCACTTT.

This clone was seen a single time. The V call is TRBV9, the J call TRBJ2-3; D not resolved. Germline V gives CDR1 SGDLS, CDR2 YYNGEE. The CDR3 covers 15 residues. V lost 3 bases to trimming and J lost 2 bases, with 13 bases between them. Here the CDR3 DNA reads TGTGCCAGCAGCGGAAGTCGCGGCGACACAGATACGCAGTATTTT. Translating it yields CASSGSRGDTDTQYF.

The gene calls are TRBV11-2 and TRBJ1-1; TRBD1 agrees at 8 bases. This CDR3 has 17 amino acids. Germline trimming cut 2 bases from V and 0 bases from J; bases unmatched to any gene: 8. Germline CDR1 reads SGHAT; CDR2 reads FQNNGV. The CDR3: CASSLRGQATLNTEAFF. In DNA form, the CDR3 reads TGTGCCAGCAGCTTAAGGGGACAGGCCACTTTGAACACTGAAGCTTTCTTT.

The genes are TRBV11-3 and TRBJ1-2; D unresolved. Per germline, CDR1 SGHNT and CDR2 YENEEA. V lost 1 base to trimming and J lost 2 bases, with 11 bases between them. The CDR3 has 15 residues. CDR3 nucleotide sequence: TGTGCCAGCAGCTTAGGAGTCGGAGGGAACTATGGCTACACCTTC. Translation gives CASSLGVGGNYGYTF.

The rearrangement uses TRBV19 and TRBJ1-2, with 10 bases that match TRBD1. Germline V gene lookup returns CDR1 LNHDA and CDR2 SQIVND (reference sequence). Trimming cost V 3 bases and J 4 bases; bases outside gene matches: 5. CDR3 size: 15 residues. The CDR3 DNA follows: TGTGCCAGTAGTATTATGGGACAGGGGACCTATGGCTACACCTTC. Amino acid sequence: CASSIMGQGTYGYTF.

The chain couples TRBV2 to TRBJ2-2; D may be TRBD1 (6 bases). This CDR3 region has 12 residues. The germline V gene encodes CDR1 SNHLY and CDR2 FYNNEI. The V gene lost 9 bases and the J gene lost 7 bases, with 12 bases spanning the gap. For the CDR3, the DNA is TGTGCCAGGAAACAGGGTAACGGGGAGCTGTTTTTT. Its protein product is CARKQGNGELFF. Looking up the rest from reference TRBV2 and TRBJ2-2 gives the full variable domain: EPEVTQTPSHQVTQMGQEVILRCVPISNHLYFYWYRQILGQKVEFLVSFYNNEISEKSEIFDDQFSVERPDGSNFTLKIRSTKLEDSAMYFCARKQGNGELFFGEGSRLTVL.

The sample holds a few counts of this clone. This chain joins TRBV11-2 and TRBJ2-3; 14 bases line up with TRBD2. Germline trimming cut 1 base from V and 2 bases from J; bases unmatched to any gene: 5. The CDR3 runs to 18 residues. The V gene's germline CDR1 is SGHAT and CDR2 FQNNGV. CDR3 bases: TGTGCCAGCAGCTTAGTGGGACTAGCGGGGGCATTCACAGATACGCAGTATTTT. Its protein is CASSLVGLAGAFTDTQYF. Full variable domain (outside the CDR3, taken from reference TRBV11-2 and TRBJ2-3): EAGVAQSPRYKIIEKRQSVAFWCNPISGHATLYWYQQILGQGPKLLIQFQNNGVVDDSQLPKDRFSAERLKGVDSTLKIQPAKLEDSAVYLCASSLVGLAGAFTDTQYFGPGTRLTVL.

The chain joins TRBV14 to TRBJ2-1; a possible D gene is TRBD1 (5 bases). The germline gives CDR1 SGHDN, CDR2 FVKESK. There are 15 residues in the CDR3. V lost 4 bases and J lost 0, with 10 bases in between. The CDR3 sequence is CASSPGAASYNEQFF. The CDR3 region has the DNA TGTGCCAGCAGCCCTGGGGCAGCCTCCTACAATGAGCAGTTCTTC.

This clone was found once. This chain connects TRBV19 to TRBJ1-5, with TRBD1 matching over 8 bases. The CDR3 is 16 residues long. The V gene's germline CDR1 is LNHDA and CDR2 SQIVND (reference sequence). The trim removed 5 bases at V and 2 bases at J, leaving 8 bases unmatched. CDR3 loop: CASSSTGGGGNQPQHF. CDR3 bases: TGTGCCAGTAGTTCTACAGGGGGAGGTGGCAATCAGCCCCAGCATTTT.

CDR3 DNA: TGTGCCAGCAGCGTCTCAGGTGTCAGCTCTGGAAACACCATATATTTT. This codes for CASSVSGVSSGNTIYF. J is TRBJ1-3 and V is TRBV5-6; D is unclear. Looked up from germline, CDR1 is SGHDT and CDR2 is YYEEEE. Trimming stripped 4 bases from V and 0 bases from J, with 14 bases between. The CDR3 has 16 residues.

J is TRBJ2-3 and V is TRBV5-1, with 10 bases that match TRBD1. CDR3 length: 15 amino acids. CDR1 SGHRS and CDR2 YFSETQ come from the germline V gene. J was trimmed by 4 bases and V by 4 bases; bases with no gene match: 6. This chain's CDR3 is CASSTRDRGADTQYF. In DNA, the CDR3 is TGCGCCAGCAGCACCCGGGACAGGGGAGCAGATACGCAGTATTTT. The full variable domain, in which reference TRBV5-1 and TRBJ2-3 provide the parts outside the CDR3, is KAGVTQTPRYLIKTRGQQVTLSCSPISGHRSVSWYQQTPGQGLQFLFEYFSETQRNKGNFPGRFSGRQFSNSRSEMNVSTLELGDSALYLCASSTRDRGADTQYFGPGTRLTVL.

This clone has a single count. The V call is TRBV18, the J call TRBJ2-2; D is unclear. Germline CDR1 KGHSH, CDR2 LQKENI. The CDR3 spans 13 residues. V lost 2 bases and J 8 bases, leaving 9 bases between the germline ends. CDR3 amino acids: CASSPASEGELFF. The CDR3 DNA reads as TGTGCCAGCTCACCAGCGAGCGAGGGGGAGCTGTTTTTT.

The J gene is TRBJ1-2, the V gene TRBV5-4; 9 positions match TRBD1. CDR1 and CDR2 (germline): SGHNT, YYREEE (reference sequence). This CDR3 region has 15 residues. V lost 4 bases, J lost 2 bases, and 6 bases stayed unmatched. The CDR3 reads CASSQGQGINYGYTF. For the CDR3, the DNA is TGTGCCAGCAGCCAAGGACAGGGGATCAACTATGGCTACACCTTC.

The chain uses TRBV27 and TRBJ1-5, with 7 bases aligning to TRBD1. V was pared by 6 bases and J by 2 bases, with 7 bases of the junction left unmatched. This CDR3 has 15 residues. Germline V CDR1 and CDR2: MNHEY, SMNVEV (reference sequence). CDR3 protein: CASSRTGGGNQPQHF. The CDR3 DNA reads as TGTGCCAGCAGCAGGACAGGCGGCGGCAATCAGCCCCAGCATTTT.

This clone has just one count. The V gene is TRBV4-2, the J gene TRBJ2-3, with D maybe TRBD2 (5 bases). CDR1 LGHNA and CDR2 YNFKEQ come from the germline V gene. Trimming took 1 base from V and 4 from J, leaving 9 bases between them. The CDR3 is 14 amino acids. As DNA, the CDR3 is TGTGCCAGCAGCCAAGTCCCAGCGGCAGATACGCAGTATTTT. This gives the protein CASSQVPAADTQYF.

The rearrangement joins TRBV19 to TRBJ1-1; D not certain. Trimming stripped 4 bases from V and 2 bases from J, with 11 bases between. This CDR3 is 14 amino acids long. The germline V gene encodes CDR1 LNHDA and CDR2 SQIVND (reference sequence). Written as DNA, the CDR3 is TGTGCCAGTAGTACCCAGACGGGAAACACTGAAGCTTTCTTT. Its protein is CASSTQTGNTEAFF.

This clone was observed a single time. The V gene is TRBV19, the J gene TRBJ1-5, with a weak D call TRBD1 (5 bases). Trimming shortened V by 5 bases and J by 1 base, and 9 bases separated the two germline ends. Germline V gene lookup returns CDR1 LNHDA and CDR2 SQIVND (reference sequence). This CDR3 comprises 14 residues. CDR3 residues: CASSLRQSNQPQHF. CDR3 DNA: TGTGCCAGTAGTCTCCGACAGAGCAATCAGCCCCAGCATTTT.

The J gene is TRBJ1-3, the V gene TRBV6-6; D call uncertain. Trimming removed 2 bases from V and 0 bases from J, with 5 bases in between. The CDR3 covers 14 residues. Germline assignment: CDR1 MNHNY and CDR2 SVGAGI (reference sequence). CDR3 sequence reads: CASSYGSSGNTIYF. CDR3 coding DNA: TGTGCCAGCAGTTACGGCAGCTCTGGAAACACCATATATTTT.

The genes are TRBV5-6 and TRBJ2-1; weak D call: TRBD1 (5 bases). Germline-derived CDR1 and CDR2 are SGHDT and YYEEEE. This CDR3 is 16 amino acids long. Between the trimmed V and J ends, which lost 4 bases and 1 base, there was a span of 15 bases. Written as DNA, the CDR3 is TGTGCCAGCAGCCCCACAGGAAAGTGGTCCTACAATGAGCAGTTCTTC. Translating gives CASSPTGKWSYNEQFF.

This rearrangement joins TRBV11-2 to TRBJ2-1; D is ambiguous. Trimming left V 0 bases short and J 2 bases short, with 11 bases between. The germline CDR1 and CDR2 sequences are SGHAT and FQNNGV. The CDR3 covers 16 residues. CDR3: CASSLEAEFPYNEQFF. DNA for the CDR3: TGTGCCAGCAGCTTAGAGGCGGAATTTCCCTACAATGAGCAGTTCTTC.

The chain carries TRBV2 and TRBJ1-5; TRBD1 might be the D (6 bases). V lost 3 bases and J lost 4, with 10 bases in between. From germline, CDR1 is SNHLY and CDR2 FYNNEI. The CDR3 has 14 amino acids. CDR3 nucleotides: TGTGCCAGCAGTGAGGACAGTGCTAATCAGCCCCAGCATTTT. Translated: CASSEDSANQPQHF.

This CDR3 is CASSQDTGTGNSPLHF. Here the CDR3 DNA reads TGCGCCAGCAGCCAAGATACAGGAACAGGCAATTCACCCCTCCACTTT. V is TRBV4-3 and J is TRBJ1-6; D is possibly TRBD1 (5 bases). The CDR3 has 16 amino acids. The germline V gene has CDR1 LGHNA and CDR2 YSLEER. The germline V and J ends were trimmed by 0 bases and 7 bases, with 13 bases remaining between them.

V and J are TRBV4-1 and TRBJ1-6; 9 positions match TRBD1. V lost 0 bases to trimming and J lost 9 bases; unmatched junction nucleotides: 12. Germline values: CDR1 MGHRA, CDR2 YSYEKL. This CDR3 comprises 18 residues. In DNA, the CDR3 is TGCGCCAGCAGCCAAGATTGGACAGGGGCCTATATTGGTTCACCCCTCCACTTT. Translated, it gives CASSQDWTGAYIGSPLHF.

The V gene is TRBV11-2, the J gene TRBJ2-4, with D perhaps matching TRBD2 (5 bases). CDR1 is SGHAT and CDR2 is FQNNGV in the germline V gene. Deletions cut 6 bases from V and 0 bases from J, with 12 bases between. CDR3 size: 15 residues. The CDR3 coding sequence is TGTGCCAGCAGTCCGGACTTTCTAGCCAAAAACATTCAGTACTTC. It encodes CASSPDFLAKNIQYF. Looking up the rest from reference TRBV11-2 and TRBJ2-4 gives the full variable domain: EAGVAQSPRYKIIEKRQSVAFWCNPISGHATLYWYQQILGQGPKLLIQFQNNGVVDDSQLPKDRFSAERLKGVDSTLKIQPAKLEDSAVYLCASSPDFLAKNIQYFGAGTRLSVL.

The rearrangement uses TRBV3-1 (or the pseudogene TRBV3-2) and TRBJ2-5; no clear D. The V gene lost 0 bases and the J gene lost 3 bases, with 17 bases spanning the gap. Germline V CDR1 and CDR2: LGHDT, YNNKEL (reference sequence). There are 17 residues in the CDR3. The CDR3 DNA follows: TGTGCCAGCAGCCAAGAAGTTAGTTTGAGCCCCGAAGAGACCCAGTACTTC. This gives the protein CASSQEVSLSPEETQYF.

The chain combines TRBV30 with TRBJ1-2; D gene unclear. V shed 3 bases and J shed 7 bases, with 21 bases lying between them. The CDR3 consists of 15 residues. Germline V gives CDR1 GTSNPN, CDR2 SVGIG (reference sequence). The CDR3 region is CAWSALTARVIGYTF. In DNA form, the CDR3 reads TGTGCCTGGAGCGCCCTGACCGCACGGGTTATTGGCTACACCTTC.

J is TRBJ2-7 and V is TRBV12-3 or TRBV12-4; D is unclear. The CDR3 is 13 residues long. V gave up 1 base and J gave up 1 base, with 5 bases separating them. The CDR3 coding sequence is TGTGCCAGCAGTTTAGGACATTCCTACGAGCAGTACTTC. This sequence encodes CASSLGHSYEQYF.

V usage is TRBV6-2 or TRBV6-3 and J usage is TRBJ1-4; D possibly corresponds to TRBD1 (5 bases). Germline values: CDR1 MNHEY, CDR2 SVGEGT. CDR3 length equals 16 residues. V was trimmed by 5 bases and J by 8 bases, leaving 21 bases between them. The CDR3 DNA reads as TGTGCCAGCAGTAACCTACCGGGACTCCAGAGGGAAAAACTGTTTTTT. Amino acids: CASSNLPGLQREKLFF.

CDR3 DNA sequence: TGTGCCAGTCTCCCCCCGGGGAACACTGAAGCTTTCTTT. As protein: CASLPPGNTEAFF. This rearrangement joins TRBV19 to TRBJ1-1; the D is unclear. Trimming stripped 8 bases from V and 1 base from J, with 11 bases between. This CDR3 region has 13 residues. Germline CDR1 reads LNHDA; CDR2 reads SQIVND (reference sequence).